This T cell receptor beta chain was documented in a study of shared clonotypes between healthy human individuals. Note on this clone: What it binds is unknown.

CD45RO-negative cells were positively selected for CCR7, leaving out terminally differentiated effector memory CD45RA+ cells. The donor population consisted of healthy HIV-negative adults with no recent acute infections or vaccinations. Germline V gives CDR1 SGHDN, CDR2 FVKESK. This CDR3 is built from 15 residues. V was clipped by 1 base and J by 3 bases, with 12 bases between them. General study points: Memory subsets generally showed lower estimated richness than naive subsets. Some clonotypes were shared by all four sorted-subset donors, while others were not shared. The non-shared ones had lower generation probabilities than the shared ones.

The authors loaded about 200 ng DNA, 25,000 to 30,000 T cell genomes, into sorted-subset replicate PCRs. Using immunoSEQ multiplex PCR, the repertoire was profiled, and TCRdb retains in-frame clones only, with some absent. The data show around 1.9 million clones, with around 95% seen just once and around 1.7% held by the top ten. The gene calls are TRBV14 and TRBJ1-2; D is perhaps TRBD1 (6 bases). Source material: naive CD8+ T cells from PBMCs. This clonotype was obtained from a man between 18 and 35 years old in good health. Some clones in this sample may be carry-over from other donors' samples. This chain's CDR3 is CASSQGLGAYYGYTF. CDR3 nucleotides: TGTGCCAGCAGCCAAGGTTTGGGGGCTTACTATGGCTACACCTTC.